This entry concerns a single T cell receptor beta chain. Antigen: not known. The data were obtained in a study of cytomegalovirus exposure and HLA in healthy donors. Study conclusions and caveats: Overall, around 160 TCR beta chains were annotated as cytomegalovirus-associated.

V was shortened by 7 bases and J by 4 bases, with 25 bases between the two germline ends. The CDR3 has 17 amino acids. The germline CDR1 and CDR2 sequences are SGHAT and FQNNGV. Both 60 Vbeta primers and 13 Jbeta primers went into the PCR. This table comes from immunoSEQ multiplex PCR, and its TCRdb copy is limited to in-frame clones, with some not included. The sample yields about 190,000 clones, roughly nine tenths seen once. The clonotype originates from a boy aged 2 to 10 in good health and CMV-seronegative. The rearrangement joins TRBV11-2 to TRBJ1-1; weak D call: TRBD1 (5 bases). The sample comprised PBMCs. This chain's CDR3 is CASKHYGAGSFGTEAFF. The CDR3 DNA follows: TGTGCCAGCAAACACTACGGGGCGGGGTCGTTTGGCACTGAAGCTTTCTTT.